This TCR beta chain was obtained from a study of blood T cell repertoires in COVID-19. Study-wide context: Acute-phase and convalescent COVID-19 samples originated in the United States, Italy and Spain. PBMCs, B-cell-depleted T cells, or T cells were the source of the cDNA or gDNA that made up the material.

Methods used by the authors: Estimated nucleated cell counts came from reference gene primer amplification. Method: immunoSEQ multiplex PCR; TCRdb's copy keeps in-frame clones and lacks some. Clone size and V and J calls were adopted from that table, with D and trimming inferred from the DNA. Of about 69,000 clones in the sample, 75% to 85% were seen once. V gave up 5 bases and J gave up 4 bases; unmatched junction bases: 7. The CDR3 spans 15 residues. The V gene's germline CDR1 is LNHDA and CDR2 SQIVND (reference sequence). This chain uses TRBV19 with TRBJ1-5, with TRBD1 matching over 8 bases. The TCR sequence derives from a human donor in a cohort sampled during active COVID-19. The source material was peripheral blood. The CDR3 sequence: CASSGQGTGNQPQHF. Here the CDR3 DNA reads TGTGCCAGTAGTGGACAGGGAACAGGGAATCAGCCCCAGCATTTT. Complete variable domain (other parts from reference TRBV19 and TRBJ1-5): DGGITQSPKYLFRKEGQNVTLSCEQNLNHDAMYWYRQDPGQGLRLIYYSQIVNDFQKGDIAEGYSVSREKKESFPLTVTSAQKNPTAFYLCASSGQGTGNQPQHFGDGTRLSIL.